The 31 T cell receptor beta chains in this list originate from one sample, sequenced in a study of spatial heterogeneity in lung cancer. For these receptors, no antigen is known. As to time point: sample taken at primary tumor resection. Study-level points and caveats: Counts that tracked tumor mutation counts were those of expanded intratumoral alpha and beta TCRs.

One entry per CDR3 protein results from TCRdb running MiXCR on the 5' RACE reads. This sample has 2,000 to 2,500 distinct CDR3 sequences, with under 20% found just once. The input for sequencing was lung tumor tissue, taken at surgery. These receptors all come from a male donor with early-stage non-small cell lung cancer.

This clonotype has a count of ten or more. The chain links TRBV20-1 to TRBJ2-5; D not resolved. The CDR3 has 11 amino acids. V lost 4 bases, J lost 5 bases, and 8 bases lay in between. Germline-derived CDR1 and CDR2 are DFQATT and SNEGSKA (reference sequence). The CDR3 DNA sequence: TGCAGTGCTATAGAAGGGGAGACCCAGTACTTC. This sequence encodes CSAIEGETQYF.

By frequency in the sample, this clonotype is medium-sized. The genes are TRBV28 and TRBJ2-7; the match to TRBD1 covers 7 bases. Germline values: CDR1 MDHEN, CDR2 SYDVKM. This CDR3 region has 13 residues. Trimming at V came to 5 bases and at J to 5 bases, leaving 6 bases not matched to a gene. The CDR3, as DNA: TGTGCCAGCAGTAACGACAGGGCCCACGAGCAGTACTTC. It is translated as CASSNDRAHEQYF.

This clonotype ranks as medium-sized (0.01 to 0.1%). J is TRBJ1-6 and V is TRBV20-1, with 9 bases identical to TRBD1. The CDR3 sequence is 16 residues long. Trimming removed 0 bases from V and 5 bases from J; junction bases left unmatched: 5. Germline CDR1 reads DFQATT; CDR2 reads SNEGSKA (reference sequence). CDR3 loop: CSARDLRTGDNSPLHF. Here the CDR3 DNA reads TGCAGTGCTAGAGATTTGCGGACAGGGGATAATTCACCCCTCCACTTT.

By sample share, this clonotype is medium-sized. The chain recombines TRBV20-1 with TRBJ1-1; no definite D call. CDR3 size: 13 residues. V lost 3 bases, J lost 4 bases, and 12 bases lay in between. Germline CDR1 reads DFQATT; CDR2 reads SNEGSKA (reference sequence). The CDR3 coding sequence is TGCAGTGCTAGGGGCCGGTGGGGCACTGAAGCTTTCTTT. This gives the protein CSARGRWGTEAFF.

Sample share makes this clonotype medium-sized. The chain recombines TRBV12-3 or TRBV12-4 with TRBJ1-1; D gene unclear. The CDR3 runs to 13 residues. V was trimmed by 5 bases and J by 0 bases, leaving 7 bases between them. The CDR3 bases are TGTGCCAGCAGTCGATGGCTGAACACTGAAGCTTTCTTT. It codes for CASSRWLNTEAFF.

Sample share makes this clonotype medium-sized (0.01 to 0.1%). The gene calls are TRBV6-4 and TRBJ2-2, with D unclear. The germline CDR1 and CDR2 sequences are MRHNA and SNTAGT. V was clipped by 6 bases and J by 3 bases, with 14 bases between them. The CDR3 contains 15 residues. The CDR3 DNA sequence: TGTGCCAGCAGCGCCCGTGATTCAGACACCGGGGAGCTGTTTTTT. Translation gives CASSARDSDTGELFF.

The chain employs TRBV29-1 and TRBJ2-1; the match to TRBD2 covers 14 bases. Germline CDR1 and CDR2: SQVTM and ANQGSEA. The CDR3 covers 14 residues. J lost 7 bases, V lost 7 bases, and 6 bases had no gene match. The CDR3 loop is CSAWTSGRRNEQFF. In DNA, the CDR3 is TGCAGCGCCTGGACTAGCGGGAGGAGGAATGAGCAGTTCTTC.

In this sample, this clonotype turned up many times. The J gene is TRBJ2-7, the V gene TRBV5-1, with D perhaps TRBD1 or TRBD2 (5 bases each). The V end lost 5 bases, the J end lost 0 bases, and 12 bases lay between the germline ends. CDR3 length equals 14 residues. Germline V gene lookup returns CDR1 SGHRS and CDR2 YFSETQ. The CDR3 sequence is CASRLERGSYEQYF. The CDR3 nucleotides are TGCGCCAGCAGACTGGAGAGGGGCTCCTACGAGCAGTACTTC.

The genes are TRBV7-2 and TRBJ1-1; D gene ambiguous. The CDR3 spans 11 residues. Germline CDR1 and CDR2: SGHTA and FQGNSA. Deletions cut 5 bases from V and 6 bases from J, with 7 bases between. For the CDR3, the DNA is TGTGCCAGCAGCCAAGGTCCTGAAGCTTTCTTT. Translation gives CASSQGPEAFF. The entire variable domain, with the rest obtained from reference TRBV7-2 and TRBJ1-1, is as follows: GAGVSQSPSNKVTEKGKDVELRCDPISGHTALYWYRQSLGQGLEFLIYFQGNSAPDKSGLPSDRFSAERTGGSVSTLTIQRTQQEDSAVYLCASSQGPEAFFGQGTRLTVV.

In this sample, this clonotype is medium-sized. At one of its ends the junction is not consistent with the germline gene, which may arise from a read error. V gene TRBV4-2 combines with J gene TRBJ1-5, with D maybe TRBD1 (5 bases). The CDR3 is 15 amino acids. Germline lookup yields CDR1 LGHNA and CDR2 YNFKEQ. The CDR3 nucleotides are TGTGCCAGCACCCAAGACAGAAACACCAATCAGCCCCAGCATTTT. Protein sequence: CASTQDRNTNQPQHF.

This clonotype counts as medium-sized. This sequence joins TRBV28 and TRBJ2-7; possible D gene TRBD2, 5 bases. The CDR3 runs to 14 residues. The V gene lost 8 bases and the J gene lost 5 bases, with 19 bases spanning the gap. Germline assignment: CDR1 MDHEN and CDR2 SYDVKM. CDR3 loop: CASGREFVRNEQYF. The CDR3 nucleotides are TGTGCCAGCGGCCGGGAATTCGTCAGGAACGAGCAGTACTTC. Variable domain in full (rest from reference TRBV28 and TRBJ2-7): DVKVTQSSRYLVKRTGEKVFLECVQDMDHENMFWYRQDPGLGLRLIYFSYDVKMKEKGDIPEGYSVSREKKERFSLILESASTNQTSMYLCASGREFVRNEQYFGPGTRLTVT.

This clonotype was seen at least ten times. The gene calls are TRBV15 and TRBJ2-1; D might be TRBD2 (5 bases). V lost 4 bases and J lost 8, with 15 bases in between. The germline V gene has CDR1 LNHNV and CDR2 YYDKDF (reference sequence). The CDR3 runs 14 residues. CDR3 sequence: CATSKVLGFHEQFF. CDR3 DNA: TGTGCCACCAGCAAGGTACTAGGCTTCCATGAGCAGTTCTTC.

The chain combines TRBV29-1 with TRBJ2-4; maybe TRBD1 (6 bases). This CDR3 region has 13 residues. CDR1 is SQVTM, CDR2 ANQGSEA, per germline. The V end lost 5 bases, the J end lost 7 bases, and 15 bases lay between the germline ends. This CDR3 is CSVLIAGDNIQYF. For the CDR3, the DNA is TGCAGCGTTTTGATCGCAGGGGATAACATTCAGTACTTC. Together with reference TRBV29-1 and TRBJ2-4, the CDR3 gives the full variable domain: SAVISQKPSRDICQRGTSLTIQCQVDSQVTMMFWYRQQPGQSLTLIATANQGSEATYESGFVIDKFPISRPNLTFSTLTVSNMSPEDSSIYLCSVLIAGDNIQYFGAGTRLSVL.

This clonotype is classed as medium-sized (0.01 to 0.1%). J is TRBJ2-2 and V is TRBV7-2; D not resolved. The ends were cut back, 6 bases at V and 6 bases at J, with 17 bases in the middle. This CDR3 has 15 amino acids. Germline values: CDR1 SGHTA, CDR2 FQGNSA. The CDR3 is CASSSKRLGPGELFF. As DNA, the CDR3 is TGTGCCAGCAGTTCGAAACGCCTGGGTCCCGGGGAGCTGTTTTTT.

This clonotype is termed large. The chain uses TRBV3-1 and TRBJ2-5, with a tentative D call TRBD2 (6 bases). The CDR3 has 14 amino acids. Trimming removed 0 bases at V and 5 bases at J, with 10 bases between. CDR1 and CDR2 (germline): LGHDT, YNNKEL (reference sequence). CDR3 nucleotides: TGTGCCAGCAGCCAAGATAATGGAGGGGAGACCCAGTACTTC. Its protein product is CASSQDNGGETQYF.

By share of the sample, this clonotype is medium-sized (0.01 to 0.1%). The CDR3 spells CASSLASLADTQYF. CDR3 bases: TGCGCCAGCAGCTTGGCCTCGCTGGCAGATACGCAGTATTTT. The V call is TRBV5-1, the J call TRBJ2-3; D unresolved. Germline CDR1 is SGHRS and CDR2 is YFSETQ. The CDR3 is made up of 14 amino acids. V was pared by 0 bases and J by 4 bases, with 9 bases between.

By frequency in the sample, this clonotype is medium-sized (0.01 to 0.1%). The V and J genes are TRBV29-1 and TRBJ2-7; 7 bases agree with TRBD2. Germline V lookup: CDR1 SQVTM, CDR2 ANQGSEA. Unmatched junction bases numbered 12, after V lost 1 base and J lost 9 bases. CDR3 length equals 14 residues. CDR3 bases: TGCAGCGTTGAAGTGGGCGGGAGATCCGGGGGGCAGTACTTC. It encodes CSVEVGGRSGGQYF.

By sample share, this clonotype is medium-sized (0.01 to 0.1%). The rearrangement joins TRBV30 to TRBJ1-2; possible D gene TRBD1, 5 bases. The V gene lost 5 bases and the J gene lost 2 bases, with 6 bases spanning the gap. CDR1 is GTSNPN and CDR2 is SVGIG in the germline V gene (reference sequence). The CDR3 length is 11 residues. In nucleotides, the CDR3 is TGTGCCTGGGGGACCAACTATGGCTACACCTTC. Translated, it gives CAWGTNYGYTF.

DNA for the CDR3: TGCGCCAGCAGCCAGAGAAGGGACAGCGGCTACGAGCAGTACTTC. It encodes CASSQRRDSGYEQYF. This sequence joins TRBV4-1 and TRBJ2-7, with 7 bases fitting TRBD1. Germline trimming cut 3 bases from V and 3 bases from J; bases unmatched to any gene: 8. The CDR3 loop spans 15 amino acids. Per the germline V gene, CDR1 is MGHRA and CDR2 is YSYEKL.

The count of this clonotype is one. The rearrangement links TRBV19 to TRBJ2-3; 12 bases agree with TRBD2. The V gene end was trimmed by 0 bases and the J gene end by 4 bases; junction bases not matched to a gene: 5. CDR1 is LNHDA, CDR2 SQIVND, per germline (reference sequence). This CDR3 contains 17 residues. DNA of the CDR3: TGTGCCAGTAGTATAGATCTCCTAGCGGGAGGGCCAGATACGCAGTATTTT. Translation gives CASSIDLLAGGPDTQYF.

The chain is built from TRBV20-1 and TRBJ2-5; tentatively, D is TRBD2 (5 bases). The germline V gene has CDR1 DFQATT and CDR2 SNEGSKA (reference sequence). The length of the CDR3 is 15 residues. V was trimmed by 0 bases and J by 1 base, leaving 12 bases between them. CDR3 nucleotides: TGCAGTGCTAGAGAAGGGAGACGGACCCAAGAGACCCAGTACTTC. It codes for CSAREGRRTQETQYF.

The chain recombines TRBV19 with TRBJ2-7; the D gene is possibly TRBD2 (5 bases). From germline, CDR1 is LNHDA and CDR2 SQIVND (reference sequence). Trimming cost V 6 bases and J 2 bases, with 8 bases left between them. CDR3 length: 12 residues. Written as DNA, the CDR3 is TGTGCCAGTAGAGGAGGAACCTACGAGCAGTACTTC. Translation: CASRGGTYEQYF.

This clonotype is medium-sized within its sample. The V call is TRBV11-2, the J call TRBJ2-5, with TRBD2 matching 8 bases. Trimming at V came to 4 bases and at J to 4 bases, leaving 11 bases not matched to a gene. Germline V gene lookup returns CDR1 SGHAT and CDR2 FQNNGV. The CDR3 runs 16 residues. As DNA, the CDR3 is TGTGCCAGCAGCTCCCGACTCAGCGGGAGTGGAGAGACCCAGTACTTC. Its translation: CASSSRLSGSGETQYF.

The chain links TRBV7-2 to TRBJ2-3; maybe TRBD2 (6 bases). The V gene's germline CDR1 is SGHTA and CDR2 FQGNSA. CDR3 length: 16 residues. Trimming left V 0 bases short and J 1 base short, with 11 bases between. The CDR3 DNA is TGTGCCAGCAGCTTAGCCGTTAGCGGTCGCACAGATACGCAGTATTTT. It yields the protein CASSLAVSGRTDTQYF.

By share of the sample, this clonotype is medium-sized (0.01 to 0.1%). V and J are TRBV10-3 and TRBJ2-2; D might be TRBD2 (6 bases). Trimming left V 5 bases short and J 3 bases short, with 10 bases between. Germline V lookup: CDR1 ENHRY, CDR2 SYGVKD. The CDR3 extends over 14 amino acids. CDR3: CAISPGADTGELFF. The CDR3 DNA reads as TGTGCCATCAGTCCGGGAGCGGACACCGGGGAGCTGTTTTTT.

The chain recombines TRBV29-1 with TRBJ2-2; D unresolved. The CDR3 spans 14 residues. The ends were cut back, 3 bases at V and 2 bases at J, with 10 bases in the middle. Germline V gene lookup returns CDR1 SQVTM and CDR2 ANQGSEA. CDR3 nucleotide sequence: TGCAGCGTTGATTGGACCGGTAACACCGGGGAGCTGTTTTTT. Residues: CSVDWTGNTGELFF.

This clonotype ranks as medium-sized. This sequence joins TRBV20-1 and TRBJ2-7; weak D call: TRBD1 (6 bases). Germline assignment: CDR1 DFQATT and CDR2 SNEGSKA (reference sequence). Trimming left V 6 bases short and J 2 bases short, with 11 bases between. The CDR3 consists of 12 residues. The CDR3 spells CSAGDRPYEQYF. DNA for the CDR3: TGCAGTGCGGGTGACAGGCCCTACGAGCAGTACTTC.

In its sample, this clonotype was seen many times. The gene calls are TRBV12-3 or TRBV12-4 and TRBJ2-5; weak D call: TRBD2 (5 bases). This CDR3 has 15 residues. V dropped 6 bases and J dropped 4 bases, with 18 bases sitting between them. As DNA, the CDR3 is TGTGCCAGCAGCCCCCCAGCGGCCCCGGTAGAGACCCAGTACTTC. This sequence encodes CASSPPAAPVETQYF.

This chain uses TRBV12-3 or TRBV12-4 with TRBJ2-2; 7 bases match TRBD2. The V gene end was trimmed by 8 bases and the J gene end by 7 bases; junction bases not matched to a gene: 25. CDR3 length: 19 amino acids. The CDR3 reads CASSDGHKLGGLASGELFF. CDR3 in DNA: TGTGCCAGCTCTGACGGCCATAAGCTGGGAGGGTTAGCCAGCGGGGAGCTGTTTTTT.

By its share, this clonotype is medium-sized. The chain recombines TRBV5-4 with TRBJ2-3, with 8 bases aligning to TRBD1. Germline-derived CDR1 and CDR2 are SGHNT and YYREEE (reference sequence). V was clipped by 0 bases and J by 2 bases; unmatched bases: 2. The CDR3 sequence is 15 residues long. The CDR3 spells CASSLGRGPTDTQYF. DNA of the CDR3: TGTGCCAGCAGCTTGGGCAGGGGGCCCACAGATACGCAGTATTTT.

The rearrangement uses TRBV18 and TRBJ2-3, with unresolved D. Trimming left V 3 bases short and J 6 bases short, with 13 bases between. Germline assignment: CDR1 KGHSH and CDR2 LQKENI. This CDR3 is built from 14 residues. DNA of the CDR3: TGTGCCAGCTCACCGGCAGAAGGGATGGATACGCAGTATTTT. This sequence encodes CASSPAEGMDTQYF.